This TCR beta chain was retrieved from a study of shared clonotypes between healthy human individuals. Sequencing was performed with immunoSEQ multiplex PCR; in TCRdb, only in-frame clones are kept and a portion is missing. The profile shows roughly 1 million clones, around 74% of them singletons. This CDR3 comprises 16 residues. CDR1 SEHNR and CDR2 FQNEAQ come from the germline V gene (reference sequence). Trimming removed 0 bases from V and 3 bases from J; junction bases left unmatched: 4. The chain employs TRBV7-9 and TRBJ1-1; 10 nucleotides match TRBD1. This TCR derives from a man in his late teens or twenties in good health. Sequencing was carried out using memory CD4+ T cells sorted from blood. Stated subset: CD45RA-negative fraction. The CDR3 nucleotides read TGTGCCAGCAGCTTAGCGGACAGGGGGGCATACACTGAAGCTTTCTTT. Translating gives CASSLADRGAYTEAFF.